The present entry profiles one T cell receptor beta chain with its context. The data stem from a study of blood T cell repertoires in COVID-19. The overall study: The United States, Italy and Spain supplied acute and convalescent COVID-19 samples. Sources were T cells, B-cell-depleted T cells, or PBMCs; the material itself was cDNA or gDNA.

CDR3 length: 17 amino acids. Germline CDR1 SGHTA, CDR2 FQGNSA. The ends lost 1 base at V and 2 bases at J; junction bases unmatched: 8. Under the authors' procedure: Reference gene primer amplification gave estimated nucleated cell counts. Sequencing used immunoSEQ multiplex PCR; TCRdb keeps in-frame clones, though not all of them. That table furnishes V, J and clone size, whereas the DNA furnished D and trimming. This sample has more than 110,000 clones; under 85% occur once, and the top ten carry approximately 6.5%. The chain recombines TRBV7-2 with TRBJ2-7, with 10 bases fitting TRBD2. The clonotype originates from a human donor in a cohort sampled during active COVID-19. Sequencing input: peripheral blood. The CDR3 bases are TGTGCCAGCAGCTTAGAGGCTAGCGGGGGCCACCCCTACGAGCAGTACTTC. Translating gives CASSLEASGGHPYEQYF.